Below, 25 T cell receptor beta chains from the same sample are listed, as sequenced in a study of blood T cell repertoires in COVID-19. The repertoire was sequenced with immunoSEQ multiplex PCR; TCRdb's copy has only in-frame clones and lacks some. The sample includes approximately 250,000 clones, around 84% of them seen just once. Sample: PBMCs or T cells enriched from blood (not recorded which). Source of these receptors: a man aged 25-40 years with acute COVID-19.

The chain couples TRBV15 to TRBJ1-2; the D is unclear. This CDR3 is built from 13 residues. V lost 6 bases, J lost 8 bases, and 16 bases lay in between. Per germline, CDR1 LNHNV and CDR2 YYDKDF (reference sequence). The CDR3 reads CATSSRRGWGYTF. CDR3 in DNA: TGTGCCACCAGTTCTCGACGGGGATGGGGCTACACCTTC.

The rearrangement joins TRBV10-1 to TRBJ2-1; the D gene is possibly TRBD2 (5 bases). CDR1 WNHNN and CDR2 SYGVQD come from the germline V gene (reference sequence). The CDR3 sequence is 11 residues long. The V gene lost 3 bases and the J gene lost 9 bases, with 6 bases spanning the gap. The CDR3 is CASSDGVEQFF. The CDR3, as DNA: TGCGCCAGCAGTGACGGGGTTGAGCAGTTCTTC.

The chain links TRBV7-8 to TRBJ1-4; D is unclear. This CDR3 is built from 15 residues. CDR1 is SGHVS and CDR2 is FQNEAQ in the germline V gene. The V gene lost 5 bases and the J gene lost 8 bases, with 18 bases spanning the gap. CDR3 bases: TGTGCCAGCAGCCTACCGGGATTTACTGGGGAAAAACTGTTTTTT. Translating it yields CASSLPGFTGEKLFF.

The V call is TRBV19, the J call TRBJ1-3; D uncertain. This CDR3 spans 16 amino acids. The germline CDR1 and CDR2 sequences are LNHDA and SQIVND (reference sequence). The V and J ends lost 2 bases and 3 bases respectively, with 14 bases between them. As DNA, the CDR3 is TGTGCCAGTAGTATATCGGGGAGGATTGGTGGAAACACCATATATTTT. Translation: CASSISGRIGGNTIYF.

V and J are TRBV20-1 and TRBJ2-7; 8 positions match TRBD1. This CDR3 has 11 amino acids. Germline CDR1 reads DFQATT; CDR2 reads SNEGSKA (reference sequence). The CDR3 DNA reads TGCAGTGCGGCAGGGACAGGAGGCTCTCTTGTC. It encodes CSAAGTGGSLV.

This clone was counted only a few times. CDR3 DNA sequence: TGCGCCAGCAGCCAAGATCAAGCGTCGGTTGCAAATCAGCCCCAGCATTTT. This translates into CASSQDQASVANQPQHF. The chain employs TRBV4-1 and TRBJ1-5; no definite D call. The germline V gene has CDR1 MGHRA and CDR2 YSYEKL. Between the trimmed V and J ends, which lost 0 bases and 4 bases, there was a span of 16 bases. The CDR3 runs to 17 residues.

The rearrangement links TRBV29-1 to TRBJ1-1; D is unresolved. Looked up from germline, CDR1 is SQVTM and CDR2 is ANQGSEA. The CDR3 has 12 amino acids. V shed 7 bases and J shed 4 bases, with 13 bases lying between them. The DNA of the CDR3 is TGCAGCGCCATCTCCCCGAGCACTGAAGCTTTCTTT. Translation: CSAISPSTEAFF. The full variable domain, in which reference TRBV29-1 and TRBJ1-1 provide the parts outside the CDR3, is SAVISQKPSRDICQRGTSLTIQCQVDSQVTMMFWYRQQPGQSLTLIATANQGSEATYESGFVIDKFPISRPNLTFSTLTVSNMSPEDSSIYLCSAISPSTEAFFGQGTRLTVV.

The chain recombines TRBV2 with TRBJ2-2; TRBD1 matches 8 bases. This CDR3 has 14 amino acids. With V trimmed by 6 bases and J by 7 bases, 7 bases remained unmatched. Germline V gene sequence: CDR1 SNHLY, CDR2 FYNNEI. CDR3 amino acids: CASRETGVGGELFF. For the CDR3, the DNA is TGTGCCAGCAGGGAGACAGGGGTCGGCGGGGAGCTGTTTTTT.

The chain carries TRBV28 and TRBJ2-5, with 8 positions matching TRBD1. CDR3 length: 13 amino acids. Per the germline V gene, CDR1 is MDHEN and CDR2 is SYDVKM. V was pared by 11 bases and J by 7 bases, with 12 bases of the junction left unmatched. DNA for the CDR3: TGTGCCTCGGGGACAGGTCGCTACGCGACCCAGTACTTC. Its translation: CASGTGRYATQYF.

This chain uses TRBV5-6 with TRBJ2-7; TRBD1 agrees at 11 bases. Germline V gives CDR1 SGHDT, CDR2 YYEEEE. The CDR3 is 18 residues long. V trimming: 7 bases; J trimming: 0 bases; junction bases outside the gene matches: 15. CDR3 bases: TGTGCCAGCTCCCAAAGTTGGACAGGGGGCTACAGCTCCTACGAGCAGTACGTC. This sequence encodes CASSQSWTGGYSSYEQYV.

This clone was observed once. This chain links TRBV2 with TRBJ2-3; 8 bases are shared with TRBD2. V shed 8 bases and J 5 bases; nucleotides not matched to a gene: 3. The CDR3 has 12 amino acids. Germline-derived CDR1 and CDR2 are SNHLY and FYNNEI. CDR3: CASHAGGDTQYF. The CDR3 DNA reads as TGTGCCAGCCACGCGGGGGGAGATACGCAGTATTTT.

V gene TRBV11-2 combines with J gene TRBJ2-7, with D possibly TRBD2 on 5 matching bases. The CDR3 runs 13 residues. The germline V and J ends were trimmed by 1 base and 3 bases, with 7 bases remaining between them. Germline V gives CDR1 SGHAT, CDR2 FQNNGV. In DNA, the CDR3 is TGTGCCAGCAGCTTAGGTCGGGGCTACGAGCAGTACGTC. It is translated as CASSLGRGYEQYV.

The chain couples TRBV5-4 to TRBJ2-6, with D unclear. The CDR3 runs to 15 residues. Between the trimmed V and J ends, which lost 3 bases and 0 bases, there was a span of 7 bases. CDR1 SGHNT and CDR2 YYREEE come from the germline V gene (reference sequence). The DNA of the CDR3 is TGTGCCAGCAGCTGGCGGAGCTCTGGGGCCAACGTCCTGACTTTC. It is translated as CASSWRSSGANVLTF. The full variable domain, with the rest looked up from reference TRBV5-4 and TRBJ2-6, is ETGVTQSPTHLIKTRGQQVTLRCSSQSGHNTVSWYQQALGQGPQFIFQYYREEENGRGNFPPRFSGLQFPNYSSELNVNALELDDSALYLCASSWRSSGANVLTFGAGSRLTVL.

This sequence joins TRBV9 and TRBJ1-1, with TRBD1 matching over 8 bases. Germline trimming cut 3 bases from V and 8 bases from J; bases unmatched to any gene: 12. This CDR3 region has 15 residues. Germline loops: CDR1 SGDLS, CDR2 YYNGEE. In DNA, the CDR3 is TGTGCCAGCAGCGCCAACTCAGGCCAGGGGGCCGAAGCTTTCTTT. Translation gives CASSANSGQGAEAFF.

Note on this clone: The junction and the germline gene differ at one end; a read error may be behind it. The chain uses TRBV5-1 and TRBJ2-5; TRBD1 aligns across 7 bases. The germline V gene has CDR1 SGHRS and CDR2 YFSETQ. The CDR3 runs to 14 residues. This chain's CDR3 is CASSSGQHQETQYF. For the CDR3, the DNA is TGTGCCAGCAGCTCGGGACAGCACCAAGAGACCCAGTACTTC.

The gene calls are TRBV11-2 and TRBJ1-3; D call uncertain. Trimming pared 4 bases from V and 0 bases from J, leaving 13 bases between. Germline CDR1 and CDR2: SGHAT and FQNNGV. The CDR3 spans 16 residues. In nucleotides, the CDR3 is TGTGCCAGCAGCTCCGCGCCCAGGATCTCTGGAAACACCATATATTTT. This encodes CASSSAPRISGNTIYF.

V is TRBV7-9 and J is TRBJ1-1, with no clear D. V shed 5 bases and J shed 8 bases, with 9 bases lying between them. The CDR3 is 11 residues long. Germline V lookup: CDR1 SEHNR, CDR2 FQNEAQ (reference sequence). The CDR3 here is CASSEKTEAFF. The CDR3 DNA sequence: TGTGCCAGCAGCGAAAAAACAGAAGCTTTCTTT.

This chain connects TRBV7-6 to TRBJ1-4; weak D call: TRBD1 (5 bases). V was clipped by 2 bases and J by 4 bases, with 11 bases between them. CDR1 SGHVS and CDR2 FNYEAQ come from the germline V gene. This CDR3 has 15 residues. The CDR3 here is CASSLTGQVNEKLFF. The DNA of the CDR3 is TGTGCCAGCAGCTTAACCGGACAAGTTAATGAAAAACTGTTTTTT.

This clone came up once. V and J are TRBV24-1 and TRBJ2-2, with 10 positions matching TRBD2. Germline lookup yields CDR1 KGHDR and CDR2 SFDVKD. The trim removed 3 bases at V and 8 bases at J, leaving 8 bases unmatched. The length of the CDR3 is 16 residues. The CDR3, as DNA: TGTGCCACCAGTGATACAGCGGGAGGGCCAAAAGGGGAGCTGTTTTTT. It yields the protein CATSDTAGGPKGELFF.

The J gene is TRBJ1-6, the V gene TRBV6-6, with 10 bases matching TRBD1. V gave up 5 bases and J gave up 5 bases; unmatched junction bases: 18. Germline V gene data show CDR1 as MNHNY and CDR2 as SVGAGI (reference sequence). The CDR3 length is 20 residues. CDR3 DNA: TGTGCCAGCAGTCCAACCCCGGGACAGGGGAAGGGTAACGATAATTCACCCCTCCACTTT. This encodes CASSPTPGQGKGNDNSPLHF.

V usage is TRBV7-6 and J usage is TRBJ2-2, with 8 bases lining up with TRBD2. Trimming removed 1 base from V and 0 bases from J; junction bases left unmatched: 4. The germline gives CDR1 SGHVS, CDR2 FNYEAQ. This CDR3 comprises 17 residues. The CDR3 DNA is TGTGCCAGCAGCTTAGATGCAGCGGGGGCGAACACCGGGGAGCTGTTTTTT. This gives the protein CASSLDAAGANTGELFF.

This sequence joins TRBV19 and TRBJ1-1; 10 nucleotides line up with TRBD1. V trimming: 4 bases; J trimming: 0 bases; junction bases outside the gene matches: 5. Germline lookup yields CDR1 LNHDA and CDR2 SQIVND (reference sequence). CDR3 length: 16 amino acids. CDR3 bases: TGTGCCAGTAGTAGTCGACAGGGGGCAATGAACACTGAAGCTTTCTTT. Its translation is CASSSRQGAMNTEAFF.

The rearrangement joins TRBV12-5 to TRBJ1-1; 9 bases agree with TRBD1. Germline V gene sequence: CDR1 LGHNT, CDR2 FRNRAP. Trimming took 3 bases from V and 5 from J; bases not matched to a gene: 7. The CDR3 runs to 15 residues. The CDR3 DNA is TGTGCTAGTGGTTTAAGGGACAGGGCAAGGACTGAAGCTTTCTTT. Protein sequence: CASGLRDRARTEAFF.

V is TRBV28 and J is TRBJ1-4; possibly TRBD1 for D (5 bases). Germline CDR1 and CDR2: MDHEN and SYDVKM. The V gene lost 7 bases and the J gene lost 8 bases, with 23 bases spanning the gap. The CDR3 sequence is 16 residues long. DNA for the CDR3: TGTGCCAGCAACCCCCCGGGTCAGGGTTGGGAAGAAAAACTGTTTTTT. Translated, it gives CASNPPGQGWEEKLFF.

V is TRBV6-5 and J is TRBJ2-1; 9 positions agree with TRBD2. The CDR3 runs 15 residues. The germline CDR1 and CDR2 sequences are MNHEY and SVGAGI. Trimming at V came to 2 bases and at J to 8 bases, leaving 7 bases not matched to a gene. CDR3 in amino acids: CASSYESAGGYEQFF. CDR3 nucleotides: TGTGCCAGCAGTTACGAGTCAGCGGGAGGCTATGAGCAGTTCTTC.